The 20 T cell receptor beta chains given below trace back to one sample, sequenced in a study of metastatic and nonmetastatic thyroid tumors. Until they underwent thyroid surgery, no patient had received any treatment. TCRdb reprocessed the PCR reads via MiXCR. The data hold about 40,000 clones, with roughly a sixth observed a single time. Sequencing was carried out using blood. These receptor sequences come from a female donor with papillary thyroid cancer or a benign thyroid nodule (not recorded which). Some clones in this sample may be carry-over from other donors' samples.

This CDR3 is CASSSWAVPGDEQFF. The DNA for the CDR3 is TGTGCCAGCAGCAGTTGGGCCGTCCCGGGGGATGAGCAGTTCTTC. V is TRBV11-2 and J is TRBJ2-1; maybe TRBD2 (6 bases). Germline CDR1 is SGHAT and CDR2 is FQNNGV. Trimming removed 5 bases at V and 8 bases at J, with 19 bases between. There are 15 residues in the CDR3.

The CDR3: CASSTTVSYEQYF. Written as DNA, the CDR3 is TGTGCCAGCAGCACGACAGTCTCCTACGAGCAGTACTTC. The chain links TRBV11-1 to TRBJ2-7, with D perhaps TRBD1 (5 bases). The CDR3 length is 13 residues. The V end was cut by 5 bases, the J end by 0 bases, with 8 bases between. The germline V gene encodes CDR1 SGHAT and CDR2 FQDESV (reference sequence).

This clone occurred many times. This chain joins TRBV19 and TRBJ2-1; no clear D. The germline V and J ends were trimmed by 3 bases and 8 bases, with 5 bases remaining between them. CDR3 size: 11 residues. Germline V CDR1 and CDR2: LNHDA, SQIVND (reference sequence). CDR3 protein: CASSIIHEQFF. CDR3 in DNA: TGTGCCAGTAGTATCATCCATGAGCAGTTCTTC.

This clone was seen at least ten times. The chain links TRBV20-1 to TRBJ2-5; 7 bases map to TRBD2. Trimming took 6 bases from V and 5 from J; bases not matched to a gene: 6. The CDR3 has 12 residues. Germline V gene sequence: CDR1 DFQATT, CDR2 SNEGSKA (reference sequence). In DNA, the CDR3 is TGCAGTGCGGGGGTAGCGGGCGAGACCCAGTACTTC. Translated: CSAGVAGETQYF.

This clone has ten or more counts. This sequence joins TRBV28 and TRBJ2-1, with D perhaps TRBD2 (6 bases). Germline V lookup: CDR1 MDHEN, CDR2 SYDVKM. Between the trimmed V and J ends, which lost 0 bases and 4 bases, there was a span of 10 bases. The CDR3 runs to 15 residues. CDR3 amino acids: CASSLWGGRYNEQFF. The DNA for the CDR3 is TGTGCCAGCAGTTTATGGGGTGGGAGGTACAATGAGCAGTTCTTC.

This clone was detected many times. The chain has TRBV5-1 and TRBJ1-2, with a tentative D call TRBD1 (5 bases). The CDR3 has 15 amino acids. The germline gives CDR1 SGHRS, CDR2 YFSETQ. V shed 3 bases and J shed 6 bases, with 18 bases lying between them. The CDR3 nucleotides read TGCGCCAGCAGCTCGTCTTGGAGGGGAGAAAATGGCTACACCTTC. Translating it yields CASSSSWRGENGYTF. Supplemented by reference TRBV5-1 and TRBJ1-2, the full variable domain reads KAGVTQTPRYLIKTRGQQVTLSCSPISGHRSVSWYQQTPGQGLQFLFEYFSETQRNKGNFPGRFSGRQFSNSRSEMNVSTLELGDSALYLCASSSSWRGENGYTFGSGTRLTVV.

This clone showed up just once. Given a much more abundant clone one base away, this may be a read error. V usage is TRBV5-4 and J usage is TRBJ2-5; 10 nucleotides line up with TRBD2. CDR3 length: 16 residues. Germline CDR1 reads SGHNT; CDR2 reads YYREEE (reference sequence). The CDR3 is CASSLGGLAGEDTQYF. CDR3 sequence (DNA): TGTGCCAGCAGCTTAGGAGGGCTAGCGGGGGAAGACACCCAGTACTTC.

This clone was seen repeatedly, ten times or more. This chain uses TRBV4-1 with TRBJ2-5; TRBD2 is a possible D gene (6 bases). The CDR3 extends over 17 amino acids. The V gene lost 4 bases and the J gene lost 0 bases, with 18 bases spanning the gap. Germline V lookup: CDR1 MGHRA, CDR2 YSYEKL. The CDR3 protein is CASSLTPLGGYQETQYF. CDR3 DNA sequence: TGCGCCAGCAGCCTCACACCCCTGGGGGGATACCAAGAGACCCAGTACTTC.

This clone is medium-sized. The chain recombines TRBV5-1 with TRBJ2-1, with 8 positions matching TRBD2. The CDR3 loop spans 15 amino acids. V lost 0 bases to trimming and J lost 7 bases; unmatched junction nucleotides: 6. Germline V CDR1 and CDR2: SGHRS, YFSETQ. The CDR3 coding sequence is TGCGCCAGCAGCTTGGCTGGCGGGGGGTTGAATGAGCAGTTCTTC. Translating it yields CASSLAGGGLNEQFF. The entire variable domain, with the rest obtained from reference TRBV5-1 and TRBJ2-1, is as follows: KAGVTQTPRYLIKTRGQQVTLSCSPISGHRSVSWYQQTPGQGLQFLFEYFSETQRNKGNFPGRFSGRQFSNSRSEMNVSTLELGDSALYLCASSLAGGGLNEQFFGPGTRLTVL.

The V gene is TRBV6-1, the J gene TRBJ1-6; D is perhaps TRBD1 (5 bases). Germline assignment: CDR1 MNHNS and CDR2 SASEGT. The CDR3 runs to 15 residues. V lost 7 bases, J lost 6 bases, and 16 bases lay in between. The CDR3 nucleotides read TGTGCCAGCAAAGCGGGGGTCCCGGGTAATTCACCCCTCCACTTT. This codes for CASKAGVPGNSPLHF.

This clone occurred a few times. Without the conserved terminal phenylalanine or tryptophan, this CDR3 likely stems from a read error. The chain combines TRBV28 with TRBJ1-2, with D possibly TRBD1 on 6 matching bases. In germline, CDR1 is MDHEN, CDR2 SYDVKM. V dropped 1 base and J dropped 3 bases, with 12 bases sitting between them. The CDR3 runs to 15 residues. The CDR3 protein is CASSLYRGGDYGYTL. The CDR3 DNA sequence: TGTGCCAGCAGTTTATATCGTGGGGGCGACTATGGCTACACCCTC.

The chain combines TRBV19 with TRBJ2-1; D may be TRBD2 (5 bases). The CDR3 consists of 16 residues. Germline V CDR1 and CDR2: LNHDA, SQIVND (reference sequence). Trimming took 3 bases from V and 0 from J, leaving 12 bases between them. The CDR3 bases are TGTGCCAGTAGTATGGAGATAGGGAGCTCCTACAATGAGCAGTTCTTC. Translated: CASSMEIGSSYNEQFF. Variable domain in full (rest from reference TRBV19 and TRBJ2-1): DGGITQSPKYLFRKEGQNVTLSCEQNLNHDAMYWYRQDPGQGLRLIYYSQIVNDFQKGDIAEGYSVSREKKESFPLTVTSAQKNPTAFYLCASSMEIGSSYNEQFFGPGTRLTVL.

This clone is categorized as medium-sized. The V gene is TRBV27, the J gene TRBJ2-7; TRBD1 agrees at 8 bases. The length of the CDR3 is 14 residues. CDR1 is MNHEY and CDR2 is SMNVEV in the germline V gene (reference sequence). J lost 4 bases, V lost 5 bases, and 7 bases had no gene match. The CDR3 here is CASSKTGGKYEQYF. The CDR3 DNA reads as TGTGCCAGCAGTAAAACAGGGGGTAAATACGAGCAGTACTTC.

This clone rates as medium-sized. The V and J genes are TRBV6-1 and TRBJ2-2, with D tentatively TRBD1 (6 bases). Germline CDR1 and CDR2: MNHNS and SASEGT. V gave up 5 bases and J gave up 7 bases, with 14 bases separating them. CDR3 length: 14 residues. CDR3 protein: CASSFIQGRGELFF. As DNA, the CDR3 is TGTGCCAGCAGTTTTATACAGGGACGCGGGGAGCTGTTTTTT.

This clone was counted many times. The genes are TRBV7-6 and TRBJ2-7; D call uncertain. Germline values: CDR1 SGHVS, CDR2 FNYEAQ. CDR3 size: 13 residues. The V end was cut by 1 base, the J end by 10 bases, with 14 bases between. The CDR3 nucleotides read TGTGCCAGCAGCTTAGATCGGATCGGCGGCCAGTACTTC. Amino acids: CASSLDRIGGQYF.

Ten or more counts support this clone. The chain recombines TRBV7-3 with TRBJ2-3, with 7 bases that match TRBD1. Germline CDR1 SGHTA, CDR2 FQGTGA. The CDR3 spans 14 residues. Trimming at V came to 2 bases and at J to 2 bases, leaving 1 base not matched to a gene. CDR3 nucleotide sequence: TGTGCCAGCAGCTTAGGACAGGACACAGATACGCAGTATTTT. It specifies CASSLGQDTDTQYF.

The table lists this clone with many counts. The V and J genes are TRBV20-1 and TRBJ1-5, with a possible D match to TRBD1 (5 bases). This CDR3 is 15 amino acids long. V dropped 1 base and J dropped 7 bases, with 17 bases sitting between them. From germline, CDR1 is DFQATT and CDR2 SNEGSKA (reference sequence). CDR3 sequence: CSARAGTGERQPQHF. For the CDR3, the DNA is TGCAGTGCTAGAGCGGGGACGGGAGAAAGACAGCCCCAGCATTTT.

This clone showed up many times. V and J are TRBV10-3 and TRBJ1-1; unclear D gene. Germline V gene sequence: CDR1 ENHRY, CDR2 SYGVKD. The CDR3 spans 15 residues. Trimming cost V 4 bases and J 0 bases, with 12 bases left between them. CDR3 loop: CAISAVVGLNTEAFF. CDR3 in DNA: TGTGCCATCAGTGCGGTTGTGGGATTGAACACTGAAGCTTTCTTT.

The sample holds a few counts of this clone. The chain is built from TRBV6-1 and TRBJ2-3, with D unresolved. Germline V gene lookup returns CDR1 MNHNS and CDR2 SASEGT. Trimming pared 6 bases from V and 2 bases from J, leaving 12 bases between. This CDR3 comprises 14 residues. The CDR3 loop is CASSPGLVTDTQYF. The CDR3 coding sequence is TGTGCCAGCAGCCCCGGGCTGGTCACAGATACGCAGTATTTT.

The sample holds many counts of this clone. Different DNA sequences within this sample yield the same CDR3. The CDR3 DNA reads as TGTGCCAGCAGCGTCGGGCCTGCCTCTGGAAACACCATATATTTT. The encoded protein is CASSVGPASGNTIYF. The genes are TRBV9 and TRBJ1-3, with no clear D. Germline V gene data show CDR1 as SGDLS and CDR2 as YYNGEE. V was clipped by 2 bases and J by 0 bases, with 9 bases between them. CDR3 size: 15 residues.